A single sample gave rise to the 15 T cell receptor beta chains below, sequenced in a study of human T cells and chemical hapten exposure. This sample's time point: patch test 3, about 24 weeks after DPC sensitization. Treatment: therapeutic diphenylcyclopropenone sensitization with weekly scalp DPC. TCRdb used MiXCR to reprocess the RACE reads, holding one entry per CDR3 protein. The sample shows about 160,000 distinct CDR3 sequences, around 30% of them seen only once. Sequenced here: whole blood, sampled in connection with sensitization to the hapten diphenylcyclopropenone (DPC). These receptors originate from a woman under 30 with alopecia areata. Some clones in this sample may be carry-over from other donors' samples.

This clonotype was recorded many times. The rearrangement joins TRBV12-3 or TRBV12-4 to TRBJ2-2; a possible D gene is TRBD2 (7 bases). The CDR3 runs 16 residues. The V end was cut by 2 bases, the J end by 4 bases, with 14 bases between. The CDR3 region is CASSLRGGGITGELFF. The CDR3, as DNA: TGTGCCAGCAGTTTAAGGGGGGGCGGAATCACCGGGGAGCTGTTTTTT.

The chain has TRBV2 and TRBJ2-1, with D maybe TRBD1 (5 bases). The V gene lost 11 bases and the J gene lost 4 bases, with 18 bases spanning the gap. There are 14 residues in the CDR3. The germline V gene encodes CDR1 SNHLY and CDR2 FYNNEI. CDR3 in DNA: TGTGCCGTAGAGACAGAAACAAAATACAATGAGCAGTTCTTC. Translation gives CAVETETKYNEQFF.

The genes are TRBV3-1 and TRBJ2-6; D ambiguous. The ends were cut back, 4 bases at V and 0 bases at J, with 7 bases in the middle. This CDR3 has 15 amino acids. Germline CDR1 LGHDT, CDR2 YNNKEL (reference sequence). The CDR3 loop reads CASSRIRSGANVLTF. As DNA, the CDR3 is TGTGCCAGCAGCCGAATCCGCTCTGGGGCCAACGTCCTGACTTTC.

The gene calls are TRBV29-1 and TRBJ1-1, with 7 bases matching TRBD1. Trimming removed 6 bases from V and 0 bases from J; junction bases left unmatched: 16. CDR1 is SQVTM, CDR2 ANQGSEA, per germline. This CDR3 region has 17 residues. CDR3 nucleotide sequence: TGCAGCGTCTACAGGGGCATCAACCCTCAATTGAACACTGAAGCTTTCTTT. Residues: CSVYRGINPQLNTEAFF.

This clonotype was seen many times. This sequence joins TRBV19 and TRBJ2-2; no reliable D call. The germline V gene has CDR1 LNHDA and CDR2 SQIVND (reference sequence). Trimming took 5 bases from V and 5 from J, leaving 6 bases between them. The CDR3 is 12 residues long. Here the CDR3 reads CASSPWTGELFF. CDR3 coding DNA: TGTGCCAGTAGTCCTTGGACCGGGGAGCTGTTTTTT.

In its sample, this clonotype was seen many times. The chain is built from TRBV7-2 and TRBJ1-2, with D hard to call. V was shortened by 5 bases and J by 8 bases, with 18 bases between the two germline ends. In germline, CDR1 is SGHTA, CDR2 FQGNSA. The CDR3 runs to 14 residues. The DNA of the CDR3 is TGTGCCAGCAGCCCAAAGGCTGGGTCTACGGGCTACACCTTC. Its translation is CASSPKAGSTGYTF. The full variable domain, its missing parts supplied by reference TRBV7-2 and TRBJ1-2, is GAGVSQSPSNKVTEKGKDVELRCDPISGHTALYWYRQSLGQGLEFLIYFQGNSAPDKSGLPSDRFSAERTGGSVSTLTIQRTQQEDSAVYLCASSPKAGSTGYTFGSGTRLTVV.

The chain links TRBV10-2 to TRBJ2-7, with 7 positions matching TRBD2. The CDR3 runs to 14 residues. From germline, CDR1 is WSHSY and CDR2 SAAADI. V lost 4 bases to trimming and J lost 2 bases; unmatched junction nucleotides: 5. CDR3 DNA sequence: TGCGCCAGCAGTGTTTCGGGGAGGGCCTACGAGCAGTACTTC. Encoded protein: CASSVSGRAYEQYF.

This clonotype has more than one count but fewer than ten. The chain has TRBV20-1 and TRBJ2-7; 8 bases align to TRBD2. The CDR3 sequence is 13 residues long. Germline values: CDR1 DFQATT, CDR2 SNEGSKA (reference sequence). The J segment lost 4 bases and the V segment lost 0 bases, leaving 2 bases of the junction unmatched. This CDR3 reads CSARETSGYEQYF. CDR3 DNA sequence: TGCAGTGCTAGAGAAACTAGCGGATACGAGCAGTACTTC.

This clonotype was detected only a few times. The V call is TRBV4-3, the J call TRBJ1-1, with D possibly matching TRBD1 (5 bases). From germline, CDR1 is LGHNA and CDR2 YSLEER. V was shortened by 0 bases and J by 7 bases, with 9 bases between the two germline ends. The CDR3 runs 13 residues. The CDR3 is CASSQEGGSEAFF. The DNA of the CDR3 is TGCGCCAGCAGCCAAGAGGGGGGGAGTGAAGCTTTCTTT.

The sample holds a few counts of this clonotype. The rearrangement joins TRBV2 to TRBJ2-1; weak D call: TRBD2 (6 bases). From germline, CDR1 is SNHLY and CDR2 FYNNEI. This CDR3 is 12 amino acids long. Deletions cut 4 bases from V and 8 bases from J, with 9 bases between. In DNA form, the CDR3 reads TGTGCCAGCAGTGCTAGCGTCGATGAGCAGTTCTTC. Its protein is CASSASVDEQFF.

The rearrangement joins TRBV11-3 to TRBJ2-1, with a weak D call TRBD2 (5 bases). CDR3 length: 15 residues. V dropped 3 bases and J dropped 0 bases, with 9 bases sitting between them. Germline assignment: CDR1 SGHNT and CDR2 YENEEA. The CDR3 nucleotides are TGTGCCAGCAGCTTTTCGGGGTCCTCCTACAATGAGCAGTTCTTC. Translating it yields CASSFSGSSYNEQFF.

The chain has TRBV28 and TRBJ1-4; possibly TRBD1 for D (5 bases). This CDR3 is built from 16 residues. The V end lost 5 bases, the J end lost 6 bases, and 19 bases lay between the germline ends. Germline assignment: CDR1 MDHEN and CDR2 SYDVKM. The CDR3 DNA is TGTGCCAGCAGTACGGGCAGGGACTTACCCCATGAAAAACTGTTTTTT. Amino acids: CASSTGRDLPHEKLFF. The entire variable domain, with the rest obtained from reference TRBV28 and TRBJ1-4, is as follows: DVKVTQSSRYLVKRTGEKVFLECVQDMDHENMFWYRQDPGLGLRLIYFSYDVKMKEKGDIPEGYSVSREKKERFSLILESASTNQTSMYLCASSTGRDLPHEKLFFGSGTQLSVL.

This clonotype came up many times. V is TRBV29-1 and J is TRBJ2-2; 7 nucleotides match TRBD2. The trim removed 7 bases at V and 7 bases at J, leaving 9 bases unmatched. Germline values: CDR1 SQVTM, CDR2 ANQGSEA. This CDR3 is built from 13 residues. CDR3 coding DNA: TGCAGCGCCGAAGGCAGGGAGGGCGGGGAGCTGTTTTTT. Protein sequence: CSAEGREGGELFF.

This clonotype was seen more than once but under ten times. The V gene is TRBV7-2, the J gene TRBJ2-3; TRBD2 matches at 11 bases. V shed 1 base and J 4 bases; nucleotides not matched to a gene: 10. The CDR3 contains 18 residues. Per the germline V gene, CDR1 is SGHTA and CDR2 is FQGNSA. The chain's CDR3 is CASSLVSLAGGPSDTQYF. CDR3 coding DNA: TGTGCCAGCAGCTTAGTATCCTTAGCGGGAGGGCCCTCAGATACGCAGTATTTT.

This clonotype was detected a few times. The junction departs from the called germline gene at one end, perhaps through a read error. The chain has TRBV5-6 and TRBJ2-3; 8 positions agree with TRBD1. The CDR3 is 14 residues long. CDR1 and CDR2 (germline): SGHDT, YYEEEE. The CDR3 bases are TGTGCCAGCAGCGGACAGGGCATCACATATACGCAGTATTTT. Translation: CASSGQGITYTQYF.